This TCR beta chain was found in a study of shared clonotypes between healthy human individuals (dated by TCRdb to 2020 to 2021). Concerning the study at large: The cohort included three men and a couple of women between 18 and 49 years of age. To increase sequencing depth and limit assay-specific biases, TCR repertoire library preparation and sequencing were carried out by different laboratories using diverse techniques. Per donor, leukapheresis produced somewhere between about 0.94 and 9 billion PBMCs. For each donor, three plates each were used for CD4 naive and CD4 memory, two plates were used for CD8 naive, and one plate was used for CD8 memory. To estimate repertoire size and how much clonotypes are shared between individuals, the study performed deep sequencing of blood TCR repertoires from about five healthy adults.

As regards this clone: The antigen this receptor binds is unknown. No quality values exist for individual bases; no much larger clone is one base distant.

Spanning cysteine to phenylalanine, the CDR3 consists of 14 amino acids. CDR3 DNA only is kept here, 42 bases in frame from base 1. The germline V and J ends show losses of 3 bases and 3 bases respectively, and no gene match explains 2 bases of the junction. The germline V gene supplies CDR1 SGHRS and CDR2 YFSETQ. TCR CDR3 regions were amplified from genomic DNA by multiplex PCR using the deep immunoSEQ assay. For each cell subset, the extracted genomic DNA was distributed evenly across all wells of several immunoSEQ 96-well plates, and each plate served as one replicate. For sorted subsets, each replicate PCR was loaded with about 0.2 ug genomic DNA, equivalent to about 33,000 T cell genomes. Purified libraries were measured with a Qubit 3.0 fluorometer, size-checked on a Bioanalyzer 2100, and measured again with the KAPA Library Quantification kit. A separate single-read 150-cycle Illumina NextSeq 550 flow cell was used to sequence each immunoSEQ 96-well plate. The original methods were these. Because the immunoSEQ output held only junctional sequences and lacked quality scores, the filtering could not match the filtering applied to full-length reads. Sequences were annotated with PyIR, a Python wrapper for IgBLAST v1.9, and V/J genes and CDR3 were assigned using IMGT germline references. Reads were filtered out if the reads had weak V/J assignments (E-value above 1e-6), no CDR3, stop codons, out-of-frame junctions, or ambiguous translated residues. V3J clonotypes were defined by identical inferred V gene, J gene, and CDR3 amino acid sequence. Percentage overlap between repertoires was computed as shared unique clonotypes divided by the size of the smaller repertoire. Repertoire richness was assessed with RTK rarefaction, the Chao1 estimator, and Recon v2.1 estimates of unobserved clonotypes. For all TCRbeta clonotypes obtained by the gDNA method from several donors, generation probabilities were computed with OLGA. This is the immuneACCESS table as TCRdb keeps it, with only in-frame sequences that have V and J called. A part of the clones is gone; compared with another copy, unresolved V genes explain less than half, and the rest is unexplained. D and trimming come from the DNA, and the V and J calls and clone size come from that table. For this sample the table gives millions of clones, of which approximately 93% were detected only once. The ten largest clones represent approximately 0.4% of the sample.

The donors were healthy, HIV-negative adults who had no recently reported acute infections or vaccinations. Every donor was a Caucasian adult living in Nashville, Tennessee, USA. CD4+ T cells were enriched through magnetic negative selection, after which naive cells were positively selected on CD45RA and the remaining negative fraction served as the memory subset. After blood collection by leukapheresis, PBMCs were isolated using Ficoll-Histopaque density gradient centrifugation and then cryopreserved in the vapor phase of liquid nitrogen. Purity and quantity of every magnetically sorted T cell population were checked by analytical flow cytometry. Genomic DNA was isolated from every sorted fraction and measured by UV absorbance on a Nanodrop 2000c. Points the paper makes about the study in general: Across a few donors, roughly 5.1% of naive CD4, roughly 3.3% of naive CD8, about 2% of memory CD4, and 0.4% of memory CD8 clonotypes were shared. Incomplete sequencing was indicated by rarefaction of sorted-subset datasets, despite the large sequencing depth. Because the study included a small number of donors, the genetic and exposure-history diversity represented was limited. Naive subsets generally had larger estimated clonotype richness than memory subsets. Sampling was restricted to blood, and TCR repertoires in tissues likely differ from the TCR repertoires found in blood. Pairwise subsampling led to the expectation that sequencing depth would affect the degree of clonotype sharing among donors. Clonotypes shared by all four sorted-subset donors showed higher generation probabilities than non-shared clonotypes.

This chain is built from TRBV5-1 and TRBJ1-2; TRBD1 agrees with 10 junctional bases. Sequencing was performed on naive CD4+ T cells from PBMCs. The cell subset or site tag for this specimen amounts to: CD45RA+ positively selected. The origin of this receptor is a man between 18 and 29 years old in good health. Some clones in this sample may be carry-over from other donors' samples. The DNA reads as follows: TGCGCCAGCAGCTGGGGGACAGGGGACTATGGCTACACCTTC. It translates to CASSWGTGDYGYTF. Reference TRBV5-1 and TRBJ1-2 proteins supply the regions before and after the CDR3; the full variable domain is: KAGVTQTPRYLIKTRGQQVTLSCSPISGHRSVSWYQQTPGQGLQFLFEYFSETQRNKGNFPGRFSGRQFSNSRSEMNVSTLELGDSALYLCASSWGTGDYGYTFGSGTRLTVV.